The 32 T cell receptor beta chains below come from one sample, sequenced in a study of T cell responses to AZD1222 COVID-19 vaccine. Profiled with immunoSEQ multiplex PCR; TCRdb holds only in-frame clones, not every one. The sample comprises about 100,000 clones, around nine tenths of which are singletons, and approximately 16% rests with the top ten. The material sequenced was peripheral blood, taken on day 0 of AZD1222 vaccination. The receptor source for this set is an adult in good health.

A few counts support this clone. This chain connects TRBV6-5 to TRBJ2-7; a possible D gene is TRBD1 (6 bases). This CDR3 has 15 amino acids. The germline gives CDR1 MNHEY, CDR2 SVGAGI. Trimming left V 2 bases short and J 2 bases short, with 13 bases between. CDR3 nucleotides: TGTGCCAGCAGTTACGTACAGGGCCGGACCTACGAGCAGTACTTC. As protein: CASSYVQGRTYEQYF.

The V call is TRBV29-1, the J call TRBJ1-2, with D tentatively TRBD1 (6 bases). Between the trimmed V and J ends, which lost 7 bases and 7 bases, there was a span of 16 bases. Germline V gene sequence: CDR1 SQVTM, CDR2 ANQGSEA. This CDR3 contains 12 residues. The CDR3 is CSATGPPSGYTF. CDR3 in DNA: TGCAGCGCCACAGGGCCTCCATCTGGCTACACCTTC.

The V call is TRBV6-5, the J call TRBJ1-3; no reliable D call. Trimming left V 2 bases short and J 7 bases short, with 9 bases between. The germline CDR1 and CDR2 sequences are MNHEY and SVGAGI. The CDR3 length is 13 residues. DNA of the CDR3: TGTGCCAGCAGTTACGATGGGATGAACACCATATATTTT. Its translation: CASSYDGMNTIYF.

J is TRBJ2-5 and V is TRBV7-9; D remains unclear. Trimming took 5 bases from V and 5 from J, leaving 12 bases between them. The length of the CDR3 is 13 residues. CDR1 and CDR2 from the germline V gene are SEHNR and FQNEAQ (reference sequence). The DNA for the CDR3 is TGTGCCAGCAGCCTGGACCTGCTGGAGACCCAGTACTTC. The encoded protein is CASSLDLLETQYF.

The chain has TRBV7-9 and TRBJ1-2; D is unresolved. Germline CDR1 and CDR2: SEHNR and FQNEAQ (reference sequence). Between the trimmed V and J ends, which lost 8 bases and 4 bases, there was a span of 17 bases. The CDR3 runs 14 residues. CDR3 DNA: TGTGCCAGCTCGTTACTCGGGGTACTCTATGGCTACACCTTC. Its protein is CASSLLGVLYGYTF.

The chain links TRBV19 to TRBJ2-5, with TRBD2 matching 7 bases. Germline assignment: CDR1 LNHDA and CDR2 SQIVND (reference sequence). The CDR3 spans 15 residues. J lost 1 base, V lost 4 bases, and 6 bases had no gene match. The CDR3 loop is CASSKVGRVQETQYF. In DNA form, the CDR3 reads TGTGCCAGTAGTAAGGTTGGGAGGGTCCAAGAGACCCAGTACTTC.

About this clone: The sample carries other DNA sequences with the same CDR3. The rearrangement links TRBV11-3 to TRBJ1-1; D not certain. The CDR3 totals 13 residues. The germline V gene has CDR1 SGHNT and CDR2 YENEEA. V was shortened by 1 base and J by 5 bases, with 8 bases between the two germline ends. The CDR3 loop is CASSLAVVTEAFF. The CDR3 DNA reads as TGTGCCAGCAGCTTAGCGGTGGTAACTGAAGCTTTCTTT.

This clone was picked up many times. V is TRBV6-5 and J is TRBJ1-5; 9 bases align to TRBD1. The V and J ends lost 6 bases and 7 bases, in that order; junction bases with no gene match: 7. The length of the CDR3 is 14 residues. The germline V gene encodes CDR1 MNHEY and CDR2 SVGAGI. In DNA, the CDR3 is TGTGCCAGCAGAACCGGGACAGGGAACCAGCCCCAGCATTTT. Its translation: CASRTGTGNQPQHF.

The chain uses TRBV29-1 and TRBJ1-1; D is ambiguous. Germline CDR1 reads SQVTM; CDR2 reads ANQGSEA. The ends were cut back, 4 bases at V and 6 bases at J, with 9 bases in the middle. This CDR3 contains 11 residues. As DNA, the CDR3 is TGCAGCGTTGCTCTTGGAGCTGAAGCTTTCTTT. It encodes CSVALGAEAFF.

The V call is TRBV27, the J call TRBJ2-2, with D tentatively TRBD2 (7 bases). The V gene lost 5 bases and the J gene lost 2 bases, with 24 bases spanning the gap. This CDR3 contains 19 residues. CDR1 and CDR2 (germline): MNHEY, SMNVEV (reference sequence). This CDR3 reads CASSERGEGSIGNTGELFF. CDR3 bases: TGTGCCAGCAGTGAAAGGGGGGAGGGGTCGATTGGTAACACCGGGGAGCTGTTTTTT.

The V and J genes are TRBV7-9 and TRBJ2-5; 15 positions match TRBD2. V lost 5 bases and J lost 5; bases outside the gene matches: 12. The CDR3 totals 18 residues. CDR1 is SEHNR and CDR2 is FQNEAQ in the germline V gene (reference sequence). DNA for the CDR3: TGTGCCAGCAGCCCCGGACTAGCGGGAGGGCCGCGGGGGGAGACCCAGTACTTC. It is translated as CASSPGLAGGPRGETQYF.

The rearrangement uses TRBV19 and TRBJ1-5, with D maybe TRBD1 (5 bases). The CDR3 sequence is 15 residues long. Germline V gene lookup returns CDR1 LNHDA and CDR2 SQIVND (reference sequence). V was trimmed by 4 bases and J by 5 bases, leaving 15 bases between them. This chain's CDR3 is CASSNVGLMDQPQHF. The CDR3, as DNA: TGTGCCAGTAGTAATGTGGGGCTCATGGATCAGCCCCAGCATTTT.

This chain joins TRBV4-2 and TRBJ2-1; 10 bases are a match to TRBD2. The CDR3 totals 17 residues. Germline V gene lookup returns CDR1 LGHNA and CDR2 YNFKEQ. Trimming at V came to 0 bases and at J to 10 bases, leaving 12 bases not matched to a gene. The CDR3 spells CASSQDLASGGLWEQFF. The CDR3, as DNA: TGTGCCAGCAGCCAAGATCTGGCTAGCGGGGGCCTTTGGGAGCAGTTCTTC.

Concerning this clone itself: The junction does not match germline at one end; this may be a read error. V and J are TRBV29-1 and TRBJ2-5, with D uncertain. Germline V lookup: CDR1 SQVTM, CDR2 ANQGSEA. The CDR3 consists of 13 residues. CDR3 DNA: TGCAGCGTCGAAGAGAACCCCCGGGAGACCCAGTACTTC. Its translation: CSVEENPRETQYF. Full variable domain (missing parts from reference TRBV29-1 and TRBJ2-5): SAVISQKPSRDICQRGTSLTIQCQVDSQVTMMFWYRQQPGQSLTLIATANQGSEATYESGFVIDKFPISRPNLTFSTLTVSNMSPEDSSIYLCSVEENPRETQYFGPGTRLLVL.

The chain recombines TRBV5-6 with TRBJ1-3; D perhaps matches TRBD1 (5 bases). The CDR3 has 17 residues. The V end was cut by 4 bases, the J end by 0 bases, with 17 bases between. The germline V gene has CDR1 SGHDT and CDR2 YYEEEE. CDR3 in amino acids: CASSLSGTAISGNTIYF. The CDR3 DNA is TGTGCCAGCAGCCTGAGCGGGACTGCCATCTCTGGAAACACCATATATTTT.

This chain connects TRBV29-1 to TRBJ1-1, with D perhaps TRBD1 (6 bases). Looked up from germline, CDR1 is SQVTM and CDR2 is ANQGSEA. Trimming cost V 4 bases and J 1 base, with 13 bases left between them. The CDR3 contains 14 residues. For the CDR3, the DNA is TGCAGCGTTGTGCGGGGGCTGGGGAACACTGAAGCTTTCTTT. It encodes CSVVRGLGNTEAFF. Full variable domain (remainder filled in from reference TRBV29-1 and TRBJ1-1): SAVISQKPSRDICQRGTSLTIQCQVDSQVTMMFWYRQQPGQSLTLIATANQGSEATYESGFVIDKFPISRPNLTFSTLTVSNMSPEDSSIYLCSVVRGLGNTEAFFGQGTRLTVV.

The chain couples TRBV12-5 to TRBJ1-1; D call uncertain. Deletions cut 1 base from V and 11 bases from J, with 8 bases between. CDR3 length: 11 residues. The germline CDR1 and CDR2 sequences are LGHNT and FRNRAP. The DNA for the CDR3 is TGTGCTAGTGGTTTGGACCCGAGGGCTTTCTTT. This translates into CASGLDPRAFF. The full variable domain, its missing parts supplied by reference TRBV12-5 and TRBJ1-1, is DARVTQTPRHKVTEMGQEVTMRCQPILGHNTVFWYRQTMMQGLELLAYFRNRAPLDDSGMPKDRFSAEMPDATLATLKIQPSEPRDSAVYFCASGLDPRAFFGQGTRLTVV.

The chain employs TRBV27 and TRBJ2-3; unclear D gene. Trimming removed 5 bases at V and 2 bases at J, with 20 bases between. The CDR3 is 17 residues long. Germline values: CDR1 MNHEY, CDR2 SMNVEV (reference sequence). CDR3 residues: CASSVFAAREYTDTQYF. The CDR3 region has the DNA TGTGCCAGCAGTGTCTTCGCCGCTAGAGAGTACACAGATACGCAGTATTTT.

The chain joins TRBV19 to TRBJ2-3; 10 bases are a match to TRBD2. The CDR3 length is 15 residues. Trimming removed 7 bases from V and 5 bases from J; junction bases left unmatched: 9. In germline, CDR1 is LNHDA, CDR2 SQIVND (reference sequence). This CDR3 reads CASIPAGGPEDTQYF. CDR3 DNA: TGTGCCAGTATCCCAGCGGGGGGGCCGGAAGATACGCAGTATTTT.

The V call is TRBV27, the J call TRBJ2-7, with D possibly TRBD1 on 5 matching bases. Trimming removed 6 bases from V and 3 bases from J, with 15 bases in between. The CDR3 runs 14 residues. CDR1 and CDR2 (germline): MNHEY, SMNVEV (reference sequence). The CDR3 protein is CASSPPSGNYEQYF. The DNA of the CDR3 is TGTGCCAGCAGCCCTCCCTCAGGGAACTACGAGCAGTACTTC.

In its sample, this clone was seen a few times. The rearrangement links TRBV25-1 to TRBJ2-7, with a possible D match to TRBD2 (6 bases). The CDR3 totals 12 residues. Trimming cost V 4 bases and J 9 bases, with 13 bases left between them. Germline CDR1 and CDR2: MGHDK and SYGVNS. The CDR3 region is CASSGFGGGQYF. The DNA of the CDR3 is TGTGCCAGCAGTGGTTTTGGGGGAGGGCAGTACTTC.

The chain couples TRBV4-1 to TRBJ1-4; no reliable D call. The CDR3 runs 19 residues. Deletions cut 0 bases from V and 0 bases from J, with 17 bases between. Per germline, CDR1 MGHRA and CDR2 YSYEKL. The CDR3 nucleotides read TGCGCCAGCAGCCAAGATGCGACCGGCGCCGACGCAACTAATGAAAAACTGTTTTTT. The encoded protein is CASSQDATGADATNEKLFF.

The chain joins TRBV7-9 to TRBJ1-2; D unclear. This CDR3 is 12 amino acids long. Germline CDR1 reads SEHNR; CDR2 reads FQNEAQ (reference sequence). The V end lost 5 bases, the J end lost 8 bases, and 12 bases lay between the germline ends. CDR3 loop: CASSQETRGYTF. DNA for the CDR3: TGTGCCAGCAGCCAAGAAACACGCGGCTACACCTTC.

The V and J genes are TRBV27 and TRBJ2-1; D remains unclear. CDR3 length equals 16 residues. Trimming took 7 bases from V and 3 from J, leaving 19 bases between them. The germline CDR1 and CDR2 sequences are MNHEY and SMNVEV (reference sequence). CDR3 sequence reads: CASKPVSNLNYNEQFF. The CDR3 DNA reads TGTGCCAGCAAACCAGTATCGAACCTCAACTACAATGAGCAGTTCTTC.

The chain recombines TRBV4-1 with TRBJ2-7; D is uncertain. Trimming took 0 bases from V and 0 from J, leaving 15 bases between them. This CDR3 has 17 residues. Germline V lookup: CDR1 MGHRA, CDR2 YSYEKL. CDR3: CASSQDRTTPSSYEQYF. The CDR3 DNA reads as TGCGCCAGCAGCCAAGATCGGACCACTCCTAGCTCCTACGAGCAGTACTTC.

The V call is TRBV7-2, the J call TRBJ2-7, with 9 bases aligning to TRBD1. V lost 1 base to trimming and J lost 3 bases; unmatched junction nucleotides: 4. The CDR3 contains 15 residues. Per the germline V gene, CDR1 is SGHTA and CDR2 is FQGNSA. This CDR3 reads CASSLDRGRFYEQYF. In DNA, the CDR3 is TGTGCCAGCAGCTTAGACAGGGGGCGGTTCTACGAGCAGTACTTC.

This chain uses TRBV3-1 (or the pseudogene TRBV3-2) with TRBJ2-7, with TRBD1 matching over 10 bases. This CDR3 spans 17 amino acids. CDR1 is LGHDT and CDR2 is YNNKEL in the germline V gene (reference sequence). V lost 0 bases, J lost 3 bases, and 8 bases stayed unmatched. The CDR3: CASSQDRSRDRGYEQYF. Here the CDR3 DNA reads TGTGCCAGCAGCCAAGATCGATCGCGGGACAGGGGCTACGAGCAGTACTTC.

This chain connects TRBV20-1 to TRBJ1-1, with D perhaps matching TRBD1 (5 bases). Between the trimmed V and J ends, which lost 3 bases and 5 bases, there was a span of 7 bases. The CDR3 is made up of 11 amino acids. CDR1 and CDR2 (germline): DFQATT, SNEGSKA (reference sequence). CDR3 sequence reads: CSASEGTEAFF. CDR3 bases: TGCAGTGCTAGCGAGGGGACTGAAGCTTTCTTT.

The rearrangement links TRBV3-1 (or the pseudogene TRBV3-2) to TRBJ2-7, with no clear D. This CDR3 has 12 amino acids. Trimming pared 3 bases from V and 6 bases from J, leaving 9 bases between. Germline CDR1 and CDR2: LGHDT and YNNKEL (reference sequence). The CDR3 loop is CASSQGHGEQYF. CDR3 sequence (DNA): TGTGCCAGCAGCCAGGGCCACGGCGAGCAGTACTTC.

The rearrangement joins TRBV3-1 (or the pseudogene TRBV3-2) to TRBJ2-3; 13 nucleotides align to TRBD2. The CDR3 contains 17 residues. Germline V lookup: CDR1 LGHDT, CDR2 YNNKEL (reference sequence). Trimming at V came to 4 bases and at J to 6 bases, leaving 10 bases not matched to a gene. CDR3 coding DNA: TGTGCCAGCAGCCTCCATCGGGGACTAGCGGGGTCGGATACGCAGTATTTT. It yields the protein CASSLHRGLAGSDTQYF.

The rearrangement links TRBV3-1 (or the pseudogene TRBV3-2) to TRBJ2-1, with 10 bases lining up with TRBD2. The V segment lost 4 bases and the J segment 8 bases; nucleotides outside the gene matches: 14. Germline V gene data show CDR1 as LGHDT and CDR2 as YNNKEL (reference sequence). CDR3 length: 17 residues. CDR3 protein: CASSPRGHGTSVDEQFF. CDR3 DNA: TGTGCCAGCAGCCCAAGGGGCCACGGGACTAGCGTCGATGAGCAGTTCTTC.

The genes are TRBV4-1 and TRBJ1-1; the D gene is possibly TRBD1 (6 bases). This CDR3 is 17 amino acids long. Trimming removed 1 base at V and 0 bases at J, with 15 bases between. The germline CDR1 and CDR2 sequences are MGHRA and YSYEKL. CDR3 coding DNA: TGCGCCAGCAGCCAAGCTTACAGGGACCTCCTGAACACTGAAGCTTTCTTT. Amino acid sequence: CASSQAYRDLLNTEAFF.